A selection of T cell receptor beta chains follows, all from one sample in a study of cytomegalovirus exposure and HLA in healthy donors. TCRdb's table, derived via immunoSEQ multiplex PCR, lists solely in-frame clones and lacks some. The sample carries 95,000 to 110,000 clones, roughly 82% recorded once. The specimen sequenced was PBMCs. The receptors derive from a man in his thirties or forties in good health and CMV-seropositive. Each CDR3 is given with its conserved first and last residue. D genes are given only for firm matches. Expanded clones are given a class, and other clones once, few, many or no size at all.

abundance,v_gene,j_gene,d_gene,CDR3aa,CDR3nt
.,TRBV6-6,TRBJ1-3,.,CASSLEIGNTIYF,TGTGCCAGCAGCCTCGAGATTGGAAACACCATATATTTT
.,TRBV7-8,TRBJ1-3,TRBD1,CASSLGQGLSGNTIYF,TGTGCCAGCAGCCTGGGACAGGGCCTGTCTGGAAACACCATATATTTT
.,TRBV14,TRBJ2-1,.,CASSQGKREFYNEQFF,TGTGCCAGCAGCCAAGGGAAGCGTGAGTTCTACAATGAGCAGTTCTTC
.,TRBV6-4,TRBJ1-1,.,CASSDSSRATEAFF,TGTGCCAGCAGTGACTCGAGCAGGGCTACTGAAGCTTTCTTT
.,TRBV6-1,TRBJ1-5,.,CASSDGAGFSNQPQHF,TGTGCCAGCAGTGACGGTGCAGGCTTTAGCAATCAGCCCCAGCATTTT
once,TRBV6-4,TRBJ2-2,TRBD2,CASSDSGGSAGELFF,TGTGCCAGCAGTGACTCGGGAGGGTCCGCCGGGGAGCTGTTTTTT
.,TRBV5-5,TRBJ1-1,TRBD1,CASSLAGGGTEAFF,TGTGCCAGCAGCTTGGCAGGGGGAGGCACTGAAGCTTTCTTT
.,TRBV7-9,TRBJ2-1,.,CASSLEGTYNEQFF,TGTGCCAGCAGCTTAGAAGGGACATACAATGAGCAGTTCTTC
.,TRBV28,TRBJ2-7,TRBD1,CASSPATGQAPYEQYF,TGTGCCAGCAGCCCCGCGACCGGACAGGCTCCCTACGAGCAGTACTTC
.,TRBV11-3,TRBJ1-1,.,CASSQQGNTEAFF,TGTGCCAGCAGCCAACAGGGAAACACTGAAGCTTTCTTT
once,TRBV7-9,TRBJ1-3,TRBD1,CASSSRRTGGSGNTIYF,TGTGCCAGCAGCTCGCGCAGGACAGGGGGCTCTGGAAACACCATATATTTT